This TCR beta chain was recovered during a study of cytomegalovirus exposure and HLA in healthy donors. Germline V gene sequence: CDR1 SGHTS, CDR2 YDEGEE. After removal of 4 bases from V and 12 bases from J, the junction contained 8 bases not matched to a gene. The CDR3 extends over 12 amino acids. Use of 60 Vbeta and 13 Jbeta primers characterized the PCR. The repertoire was sequenced with immunoSEQ multiplex PCR; TCRdb's copy has only in-frame clones and lacks some. The profile shows under 100,000 clones, about 77% of them singletons. This clonotype originated in a man in his forties or fifties in good health and CMV-seronegative. V gene TRBV5-8 combines with J gene TRBJ1-1; 8 nucleotides agree with TRBD1. The specimen sequenced was PBMCs. CDR3 protein: CASSQTGVGTFF. CDR3 sequence (DNA): TGTGCCAGCAGCCAGACAGGGGTGGGGACTTTCTTT. The entire variable domain, with the rest obtained from reference TRBV5-8 and TRBJ1-1, is as follows: EAGVTQSPTHLIKTRGQQATLRCSPISGHTSVYWYQQALGLGLQFLLWYDEGEERNRGNFPPRFSGRQFPNYSSELNVNALELEDSALYLCASSQTGVGTFFGQGTRLTVV.